Listed below are T cell receptor beta chains from one sample, sequenced in a study of T cells after yellow fever vaccination. One entry per CDR3 protein, called by TCRdb with MiXCR from the 5' RACE reads. This table holds 600,000 to 750,000 distinct CDR3 sequences, over 9% found once. The sequenced sample was PBMCs, obtained on the day of the yellow fever booster vaccination. These receptors were collected from a man aged 25 to 40 who received the YFV17D yellow fever vaccine. The conserved cysteine and the conserved F or W are not part of the CDR3 here. The order of the fields is V gene, CDR3 protein.

TRBV18 | ASSHEQGSYGYT
TRBV19 | ASPRGGNTGELF
TRBV19 | ASSIGGQGALKNIQY
TRBV19 | ASISVDGYT
TRBV30 | AWSVRGASTDTQY
TRBV29-1 | SVVRGTRRENTEAF
TRBV5-4 | ASSAVTGEGETQY
TRBV20-1 | SARTEIYEQY
TRBV20-1 | SATQGGEVGTDTQY
TRBV6-5 | ASSYSGFTDTQY
TRBV18 | ASSPGNTEAF
TRBV7-2 | ASHGKMGAYNEQF
TRBV6-5 | ASSYLGQGIETQY
TRBV20-1 | SARSGPTGELF
TRBV9 | ASSATGNGYT
TRBV25-1 | ASSEGTSEAF
TRBV20-1 | SARAQNYEQY
TRBV7-2 | ASSLNTRSSYNEQF
TRBV7-1 | ASSSLPPRNWGAGGPLFEQY
TRBV20-1 | SARQGRDNEQF
TRBV29-1 | SVSTGTPSGNTIY
TRBV5-4 | ASSPGGTGGGETQY
TRBV9 | ASSEGQGSYEQY
TRBV12-3/TRBV12-4 | AGLKALGGLYEQY
TRBV7-2 | ASSVGLAGDEQY
TRBV6-5 | ASSYFTGHSGNTIY